Below are 27 T cell receptor beta chains sequenced from a single sample in a study of identifying expanded T cells in peripheral blood. Measured with immunoSEQ multiplex PCR; TCRdb has only the in-frame clones, and not every one. The table shows approximately 91,000 clones, with about 91% occurring only once. The sequenced sample was blood. These receptors originate from a person aged 18 to 69 in good health.

V usage is TRBV19 and J usage is TRBJ1-3; tentative D call: TRBD1 (5 bases). The CDR3 sequence is 13 residues long. Germline CDR1 and CDR2: LNHDA and SQIVND (reference sequence). The CDR3 reads CGAGRGSGNTIYF. CDR3 DNA: TGTGGGGCAGGAAGGGGCTCTGGAAACACCATATATTTT.

The chain employs TRBV4-3 and TRBJ2-7; TRBD2 matches 9 bases. J was trimmed by 4 bases and V by 0 bases; bases with no gene match: 7. The CDR3 sequence is 16 residues long. The germline CDR1 and CDR2 sequences are LGHNA and YSLEER. The CDR3 spells CASSQEVATSGYEQYF. DNA for the CDR3: TGCGCCAGCAGCCAAGAAGTGGCGACTAGCGGATACGAGCAGTACTTC.

V gene TRBV19 combines with J gene TRBJ2-5; TRBD1 aligns across 7 bases. CDR3 size: 15 residues. V was clipped by 4 bases and J by 5 bases; unmatched bases: 10. Germline V CDR1 and CDR2: LNHDA, SQIVND (reference sequence). The CDR3 spells CASSTGQEVGETQYF. The CDR3 nucleotides are TGTGCCAGTAGTACAGGACAGGAGGTGGGGGAGACCCAGTACTTC.

The chain links TRBV2 to TRBJ2-5; the D gene is possibly TRBD2 (6 bases). CDR1 is SNHLY and CDR2 is FYNNEI in the germline V gene. The CDR3 contains 12 residues. Between the trimmed V and J ends, which lost 4 bases and 9 bases, there was a span of 12 bases. The CDR3 DNA reads TGTGCCAGCAGTGGGGGCTGGAGGGCCCAGTACTTC. This codes for CASSGGWRAQYF.

With regard to this clone: Distinct nucleotide sequences in the sample also encode this CDR3. The chain uses TRBV5-5 and TRBJ1-2; D remains unclear. This CDR3 is built from 16 residues. Germline CDR1 reads SGHKS; CDR2 reads YYEKEE (reference sequence). V was pared by 0 bases and J by 4 bases, with 16 bases between. The CDR3 nucleotides read TGTGCCAGCAGCTTGGCCATGGCCGACGTCGGCTATGGCTACACCTTC. Protein: CASSLAMADVGYGYTF.

The chain recombines TRBV6-5 with TRBJ2-3; 10 bases are a match to TRBD1. This CDR3 has 13 amino acids. Losses at the gene ends were 10 bases for V and 3 bases for J; bases not matched to a gene: 4. Germline-derived CDR1 and CDR2 are MNHEY and SVGAGI. The CDR3 DNA is TGTGCCACCCAGGGACAGGGGACAGATACGCAGTATTTT. This encodes CATQGQGTDTQYF.

The genes are TRBV11-1 and TRBJ2-7; TRBD2 aligns across 11 bases. This CDR3 region has 16 residues. Trimming took 4 bases from V and 4 from J; bases not matched to a gene: 9. Germline assignment: CDR1 SGHAT and CDR2 FQDESV (reference sequence). The CDR3 spells CASSSMGLADSYEQYF. The CDR3 DNA reads as TGTGCCAGCAGCTCCATGGGACTAGCGGATTCATACGAGCAGTACTTC.

The chain is built from TRBV18 and TRBJ2-1, with 10 bases identical to TRBD2. V gave up 2 bases and J gave up 9 bases; unmatched junction bases: 10. This CDR3 has 16 amino acids. Per the germline V gene, CDR1 is KGHSH and CDR2 is LQKENI. The CDR3 nucleotides read TGTGCCAGCTCACCAGGGGGGTCTAGCGGGAGAGGTGAGCAGTTCTTC. Encoded protein: CASSPGGSSGRGEQFF.

V and J are TRBV4-1 and TRBJ2-5; 11 nucleotides match TRBD2. Germline V gives CDR1 MGHRA, CDR2 YSYEKL. CDR3 length equals 15 residues. V dropped 4 bases and J dropped 3; count of bases not matched to a gene: 4. CDR3 DNA: TGCGCCAGCAGCCTCCCGACTAGCGGGAAAGAGACCCAGTACTTC. This translates into CASSLPTSGKETQYF.

This chain links TRBV6-1 with TRBJ1-2, with D perhaps TRBD1 (5 bases). The CDR3 loop spans 15 amino acids. V gave up 0 bases and J gave up 3 bases, with 11 bases separating them. The germline V gene encodes CDR1 MNHNS and CDR2 SASEGT. CDR3 in amino acids: CASSEAGDAYYGYTF. CDR3 bases: TGTGCCAGCAGTGAAGCTGGGGACGCCTACTATGGCTACACCTTC.

The genes are TRBV19 and TRBJ1-6; possible D gene TRBD1, 5 bases. Germline V CDR1 and CDR2: LNHDA, SQIVND (reference sequence). V gave up 7 bases and J gave up 0 bases, with 19 bases separating them. CDR3 length equals 18 residues. In DNA form, the CDR3 reads TGTGCCAGTACCACGACGGCGGGGCTGAGCTCCTATAATTCACCCCTCCACTTT. Translation gives CASTTTAGLSSYNSPLHF. Looking up the rest from reference TRBV19 and TRBJ1-6 gives the full variable domain: DGGITQSPKYLFRKEGQNVTLSCEQNLNHDAMYWYRQDPGQGLRLIYYSQIVNDFQKGDIAEGYSVSREKKESFPLTVTSAQKNPTAFYLCASTTTAGLSSYNSPLHFGNGTRLTVT.

J is TRBJ2-1 and V is TRBV7-2; D ambiguous. This CDR3 comprises 17 residues. Trimming shortened V by 4 bases and J by 0 bases, and 16 bases separated the two germline ends. The germline V gene encodes CDR1 SGHTA and CDR2 FQGNSA. Here the CDR3 reads CASSSARTRHSYNEQFF. Here the CDR3 DNA reads TGTGCCAGCAGCTCCGCGAGGACCCGTCACTCCTACAATGAGCAGTTCTTC. The complete variable domain, with remaining parts taken from reference TRBV7-2 and TRBJ2-1, reads GAGVSQSPSNKVTEKGKDVELRCDPISGHTALYWYRQSLGQGLEFLIYFQGNSAPDKSGLPSDRFSAERTGGSVSTLTIQRTQQEDSAVYLCASSSARTRHSYNEQFFGPGTRLTVL.

The J gene is TRBJ1-2, the V gene TRBV11-2, with TRBD1 as a possible D gene (5 bases). The germline gives CDR1 SGHAT, CDR2 FQNNGV. The CDR3 is 15 residues long. V was shortened by 1 base and J by 4 bases, with 13 bases between the two germline ends. CDR3 sequence: CASSLVGQGPYGYTF. Here the CDR3 DNA reads TGTGCCAGCAGCTTAGTCGGGCAGGGCCCCTATGGCTACACCTTC.

The chain carries TRBV7-2 and TRBJ2-5; D possibly corresponds to TRBD2 (6 bases). V was pared by 5 bases and J by 1 base, with 11 bases between. Germline CDR1 and CDR2: SGHTA and FQGNSA. The CDR3 loop spans 14 amino acids. Written as DNA, the CDR3 is TGTGCCAGCAGCCTTAGCGGCATCCAAGAGACCCAGTACTTC. The encoded protein is CASSLSGIQETQYF.

The V gene is TRBV5-5, the J gene TRBJ1-2; 9 bases align to TRBD1. Germline V CDR1 and CDR2: SGHKS, YYEKEE (reference sequence). The junction had 8 bases not matched to a gene; V was cut back by 2 bases and J by 6 bases. The CDR3 consists of 15 residues. In DNA form, the CDR3 reads TGTGCCAGCAGCTTAACTGGCGGGACAGGGAATGGCTACACCTTC. Encoded protein: CASSLTGGTGNGYTF.

V is TRBV27 and J is TRBJ1-1, with D unclear. The CDR3 consists of 17 residues. The germline V gene encodes CDR1 MNHEY and CDR2 SMNVEV (reference sequence). V dropped 0 bases and J dropped 0 bases, with 14 bases sitting between them. The CDR3: CASSLSGELPMNTEAFF. The CDR3 nucleotides read TGTGCCAGCAGTTTATCGGGAGAACTTCCGATGAACACTGAAGCTTTCTTT.

This clone was picked up one time. The J gene is TRBJ1-1, the V gene TRBV27, with 7 positions matching TRBD1. Trimming at V came to 7 bases and at J to 5 bases, leaving 13 bases not matched to a gene. Germline assignment: CDR1 MNHEY and CDR2 SMNVEV (reference sequence). The CDR3 length is 15 residues. The CDR3 here is CASIKTRTGRTEAFF. The DNA for the CDR3 is TGTGCCAGCATAAAGACTCGGACAGGTAGGACTGAAGCTTTCTTT.

The CDR3 spells CASSTRRRDPGEQPQHF. In DNA form, the CDR3 reads TGTGCCAGCAGCACACGGCGGCGGGACCCCGGGGAACAGCCCCAGCATTTT. The J gene is TRBJ1-5, the V gene TRBV5-6, with D tentatively TRBD1 (5 bases). The CDR3 covers 17 residues. The V gene lost 4 bases and the J gene lost 7 bases, with 24 bases spanning the gap. Germline values: CDR1 SGHDT, CDR2 YYEEEE.

The chain uses TRBV5-6 and TRBJ2-3; D is perhaps TRBD2 (6 bases). The CDR3 is made up of 14 amino acids. Trimming stripped 6 bases from V and 3 bases from J, with 14 bases between. Germline values: CDR1 SGHDT, CDR2 YYEEEE. In nucleotides, the CDR3 is TGTGCCAGCACCAGAAGGAGGGCTACAGATACGCAGTATTTT. Translating gives CASTRRRATDTQYF.

The V call is TRBV28, the J call TRBJ2-1; D is unresolved. V dropped 6 bases and J dropped 6 bases, with 9 bases sitting between them. Germline assignment: CDR1 MDHEN and CDR2 SYDVKM. This CDR3 spans 12 amino acids. The CDR3 nucleotides read TGTGCCAGCAGCTCCAGCTTCAATGAGCAGTTCTTC. It yields the protein CASSSSFNEQFF.

This chain links TRBV11-2 with TRBJ2-1, with no clear D. V lost 5 bases, J lost 0 bases, and 8 bases lay in between. The CDR3 is made up of 14 amino acids. Germline CDR1 and CDR2: SGHAT and FQNNGV. The DNA for the CDR3 is TGTGCCAGCAGCGCCACGAGCTCCTACAATGAGCAGTTCTTC. As protein: CASSATSSYNEQFF.

V usage is TRBV28 and J usage is TRBJ1-5, with D unresolved. The germline gives CDR1 MDHEN, CDR2 SYDVKM. Between the trimmed V and J ends, which lost 10 bases and 0 bases, there was a span of 7 bases. The CDR3 has 12 residues. In nucleotides, the CDR3 is TGTGCCACCCAAGTTAGCAATCAGCCCCAGCATTTT. As protein: CATQVSNQPQHF. Combining the CDR3 with reference TRBV28 and TRBJ1-5 gives the whole variable domain DVKVTQSSRYLVKRTGEKVFLECVQDMDHENMFWYRQDPGLGLRLIYFSYDVKMKEKGDIPEGYSVSREKKERFSLILESASTNQTSMYLCATQVSNQPQHFGDGTRLSIL.

This chain uses TRBV11-2 with TRBJ1-5; possibly TRBD1 for D (5 bases). V lost 5 bases and J 2 bases, leaving 16 bases between the germline ends. CDR3 size: 16 residues. The germline V gene encodes CDR1 SGHAT and CDR2 FQNNGV. The CDR3 reads CASSRRGWAGNQPQHF. In nucleotides, the CDR3 is TGTGCCAGCAGCCGCCGGGGGTGGGCCGGCAATCAGCCCCAGCATTTT.

This chain uses TRBV18 with TRBJ1-1; D not certain. The V end was cut by 3 bases, the J end by 1 base, with 15 bases between. Germline V gene lookup returns CDR1 KGHSH and CDR2 LQKENI. This CDR3 is 16 amino acids long. CDR3 coding DNA: TGTGCCAGCTCACCCCCCGGGGTGGGGAGGAACACTGAAGCTTTCTTT. Its protein product is CASSPPGVGRNTEAFF.

The CDR3 DNA is TGTGCCAGCAGAGGGACTAGCGGGAGGGAGGGGCAGTTCTTC. Translation gives CASRGTSGREGQFF. The chain joins TRBV6-1 to TRBJ2-1, with 16 bases aligning to TRBD2. The V and J ends lost 6 bases and 12 bases, in that order; junction bases with no gene match: 5. This CDR3 is built from 14 residues. Germline loops: CDR1 MNHNS, CDR2 SASEGT.

The genes are TRBV13 and TRBJ2-5, with 9 bases that match TRBD1. The CDR3 consists of 16 residues. The germline CDR1 and CDR2 sequences are PRHDT and FYEKMQ (reference sequence). The V segment lost 5 bases and the J segment 3 bases; nucleotides outside the gene matches: 10. In nucleotides, the CDR3 is TGTGCCAGCAGCCGAGGGCCGGGACAGGGAAAAGAGACCCAGTACTTC. Amino acids: CASSRGPGQGKETQYF.

This chain joins TRBV7-8 and TRBJ2-2; D may correspond to TRBD1 or TRBD2 (6 bases each). Germline assignment: CDR1 SGHVS and CDR2 FQNEAQ. Trimming shortened V by 0 bases and J by 0 bases, and 14 bases separated the two germline ends. This CDR3 spans 18 amino acids. The CDR3 nucleotides read TGTGCCAGCAGCTTAGCGCCGGAGGGGGGACCGAACACCGGGGAGCTGTTTTTT. This codes for CASSLAPEGGPNTGELFF.